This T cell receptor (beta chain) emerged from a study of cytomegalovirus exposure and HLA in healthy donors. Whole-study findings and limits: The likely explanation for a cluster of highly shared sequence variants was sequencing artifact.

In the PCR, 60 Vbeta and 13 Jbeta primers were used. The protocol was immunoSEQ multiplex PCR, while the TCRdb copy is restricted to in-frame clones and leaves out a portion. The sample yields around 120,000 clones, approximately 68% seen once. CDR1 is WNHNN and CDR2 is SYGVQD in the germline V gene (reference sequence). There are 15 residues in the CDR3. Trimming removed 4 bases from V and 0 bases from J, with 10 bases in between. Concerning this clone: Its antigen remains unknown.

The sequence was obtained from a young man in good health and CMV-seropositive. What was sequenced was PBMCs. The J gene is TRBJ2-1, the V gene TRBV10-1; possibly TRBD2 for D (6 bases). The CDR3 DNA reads TGCGCCAGCAGTGGGGGAGCGGGCTCCTACAATGAGCAGTTCTTC. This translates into CASSGGAGSYNEQFF.